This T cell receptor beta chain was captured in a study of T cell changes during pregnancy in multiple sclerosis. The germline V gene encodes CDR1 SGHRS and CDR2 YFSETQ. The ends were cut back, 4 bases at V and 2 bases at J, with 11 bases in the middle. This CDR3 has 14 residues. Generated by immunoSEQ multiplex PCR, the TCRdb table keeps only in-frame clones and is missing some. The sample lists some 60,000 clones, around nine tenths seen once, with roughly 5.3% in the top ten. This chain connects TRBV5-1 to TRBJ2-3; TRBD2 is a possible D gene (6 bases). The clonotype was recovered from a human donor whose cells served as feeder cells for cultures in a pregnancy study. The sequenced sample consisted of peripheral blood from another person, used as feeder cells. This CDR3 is CASSPGEITDTQYF. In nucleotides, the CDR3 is TGCGCCAGCAGCCCGGGGGAGATCACAGATACGCAGTATTTT.